This TCR beta chain was identified during a study of beta chain features in type 1 diabetes listed by TCRdb under 2018. Turning to the overall study: Mean age, gender distribution, total cell number and subset yield were not different between patients and healthy donors. Across all samples, about 110 million sorted cells were examined, and cell number per subset correlated strongly with RNA yield. The study compared TCRB repertoires of sorted circulating CD4+ T cell subsets between recently diagnosed type 1 diabetes patients and matched healthy donors. Regulatory and stem cell-like memory subsets were obtained from only 8 patients and about eight healthy donors, while naive and central memory subsets were obtained from all 28 donors.

Trimming takes 5 bases off V and 2 bases off J; junction bases not matched to a gene: 11. The CDR3 covers 16 residues, taking in both the cysteine and the phenylalanine. Left in the record is the CDR3 DNA by itself, 48 bases read in frame from the first base. The CDR1 and CDR2 encoded by the germline V gene (reference sequence) are LNHDA and SQIVND. A single peripheral blood draw of around 120 mL on average was collected from each donor into heparinised tubes. Naive, central memory, regulatory and stem cell-like memory CD4+ T cells were sorted on a BD FACSAria II using a panel including CD45RO, CCR7, CD25, CD127, CD95 and CD27. Every sorted population had a purity above 95%. PBMCs were isolated right away by Lymphoprep density gradient centrifugation and were stained directly, without culture. So that batch effects would be minimized, each experiment stained and sorted samples in pairs, pairing one healthy donor with one patient.

All of the isolated RNA was reverse transcribed with the High Capacity cDNA Reverse Transcription Kit, so expressed TCRB transcripts were sequenced. Deep immunoSEQ sequencing was performed on naive, central memory and regulatory T cell samples, with an average of roughly 3.3 million total reads per sample. Sorted cells were lysed in RLT buffer, and RNA was extracted using DNase-treated RNeasy Micro or Mini kits according to cell number. Each cell subset was processed on its own to prevent cross-contamination, while patient and healthy donor samples were processed together. TCRB sequences were amplified from cDNA with the immunoSEQ multiplex PCR, producing 87-bp fragments spanning the CDR3 region. Amplicons were sequenced on the Illumina HiSeq platform. In the original analysis: PCR bias was computationally corrected using synthetic template baselines, reads within Hamming distance 2 were collapsed, and singletons that could not be merged were discarded. Reads were aligned to IMGT to assign V, D and J genes, CDR3 length, and insertions or deletions at six rearrangement sites. Clonotype counts were normalized to sorted cell number within each subset before computing true diversity and Gini coefficients with the tcR R package. The overlap coefficient, calculated on TCRB nucleotide sequences, was used to quantify repertoire sharing. Out-of-frame TCRB sequences from naive cells were analyzed as a proxy for the pre-selection repertoire. The source is immuneACCESS, and TCRdb retained only in-frame sequences with V and J called. Part of the clones is not carried over; for the studies checked, unresolved V genes explain less than half of this, and the remainder is unexplained. V and J calls and clone size are those listed in that table; D and trimming were worked out from the DNA. This sample holds some 660,000 clones; about 14% were observed only once. The ten most abundant clones make up less than 0.04% of the sample.

About this clone itself: Its antigen is currently not known. No much larger clonotype is one base removed from it; base qualities were not supplied.

The paper's findings and limits, for the study overall: The naive, central memory and regulatory TCRB repertoires appeared to resemble one another more closely among patients than among healthy donors. Because cDNA rather than genomic DNA was sequenced, highly expressing activated cells could have been over-represented, although no difference in activation and CD3 levels was found between groups. Only small numbers of individuals were included in the HLA sub-analyses, which left unresolved whether HLA type had any influence on TCRB rearrangement. Fewer insertions and more nucleotide deletions at VDJ recombination sites were observed in patients with type 1 diabetes, implying thymic rearrangement abnormalities. A moderate but significant shortening of TCRB CDR3 length was observed in type 1 diabetes patients in all four CD4+ subsets. PCR might favor shorter templates, but patient and control samples were amplified and corrected together, so any skew would affect both groups equally.

The sample taken for sequencing was naive CD4+ T cells from blood. The cell subset or site label for this specimen denotes: true naive CD4+ T cells. This receptor was identified in a man younger than 30 with type 1 diabetes. This sequence uses TRBV19 and TRBJ2-5; TRBD1 matches 7 bases in the middle. CDR3 region: CASSAHRGREQETQYF. Here is the DNA: TGTGCCAGTAGTGCCCACAGGGGCAGAGAGCAAGAGACCCAGTACTTC.